A selection of T cell receptor beta chains follows, all from one sample in a study of CD8+ T cells in alopecia areata. Method: immunoSEQ multiplex PCR; TCRdb's copy keeps in-frame clones and lacks some. Of more than 95,000 clones listed, around 61% are singletons. What was sequenced was CD4+ T cells sorted from blood. These receptors were taken from a human donor in good health. Both conserved end residues are part of each CDR3. The D gene is left open where the match is weak. The listing skips clone size in some rows; elsewhere it reads once, few, many or a size class.

TGTGCCAGCCCTAGTGGGGCAGGGATGATTTCACCCCTCCACTTT,CASPSGAGMISPLHF,NA,NA,TRBJ1-6,TRBV7-2
TGTGCCAGCAGCTTCGGGAACAAGGGAAGGACTAACTATGGCTACACCTTC,CASSFGNKGRTNYGYTF,NA,NA,TRBJ1-2,TRBV11-2
TGTGCCAGCAGCTTAGGTTTGCCAGATACGCAGTATTTT,CASSLGLPDTQYF,NA,NA,TRBJ2-3,TRBV11-1
TGTGCCAGCAGCTTAATGACGACAGATACGCAGTATTTT,CASSLMTTDTQYF,NA,NA,TRBJ2-3,TRBV7-9
TGCAGCGTTGAAGGAGGGCGCGGTATGGAAGCTTTCTTT,CSVEGGRGMEAFF,NA,NA,TRBJ1-1,TRBV29-1
TGTGCCAGCCAAGGGGGGAAAGGAGCAGATACGCAGTATTTT,CASQGGKGADTQYF,NA,NA,TRBJ2-3,TRBV6-6
TGTGCCAGCAGCTCTCAGGGTCGGACTGAAGCTTTCTTT,CASSSQGRTEAFF,NA,NA,TRBJ1-1,TRBV9
TGCAGCGTTGCTCGGCAGGGGGGCACTGAAGCTTTCTTT,CSVARQGGTEAFF,NA,TRBD1,TRBJ1-1,TRBV29-1
TGTGCCACTTCCGACAGAAATAATGAAAAACTGTTTTTT,CATSDRNNEKLFF,few,NA,TRBJ1-4,TRBV10-3
TGTGCCAGCAGCGTAGCTCAGGGGGCGAACTATGGCTACACCTTC,CASSVAQGANYGYTF,NA,TRBD1,TRBJ1-2,TRBV9
TGTGCCAGCAGTAAGACAGGGAGGTGGTCACCCCTCCACTTT,CASSKTGRWSPLHF,NA,TRBD1,TRBJ1-6,TRBV6-5
TGCAGCGTTGAAAAGGGGAACTATGGCTACACCTTC,CSVEKGNYGYTF,NA,NA,TRBJ1-2,TRBV29-1
TGTGCCAGCAGCATCGACAGGGGGCGAGGCTACACCTTC,CASSIDRGRGYTF,NA,TRBD1,TRBJ1-2,TRBV2
TGCAGCCCAAGACAGATGTCCGAAGCTTTCTTT,CSPRQMSEAFF,NA,NA,TRBJ1-1,TRBV29-1
TGTGCCTGGAGTGGTTTGGGGAATTCACCCCTCCACTTT,CAWSGLGNSPLHF,NA,NA,TRBJ1-6,TRBV30
TGTGCCAGCAGCCCGGCTGGAAACACCATATATTTT,CASSPAGNTIYF,few,NA,TRBJ1-3,TRBV7-9
TGCAGCGTTGAAAAGGGGTACACTGAAGCTTTCTTT,CSVEKGYTEAFF,NA,NA,TRBJ1-1,TRBV29-1
TGTGCCAGCAGCTTTAGGGGGGCAAATGAGCAGTTCTTC,CASSFRGANEQFF,NA,NA,TRBJ2-1,TRBV7-2
TGCAGCGTTGAAGGTCGGAAGGTGTTCGGCTACACCTTC,CSVEGRKVFGYTF,few,NA,TRBJ1-2,TRBV29-1
TGTGCCAGCAGCTTAGATCTAATACGCCCTCCGGGACATCGGCAGTATTTT,CASSLDLIRPPGHRQYF,NA,NA,TRBJ2-3,TRBV11-2
TGTGCCATCAGTGATCAGGCTTTCTACACCGGGGAGCTGTTTTTT,CAISDQAFYTGELFF,NA,NA,TRBJ2-2,TRBV10-3
TGCAGCGTTGACAGGGGATTCTCCTACAATGAGCAGTTCTTC,CSVDRGFSYNEQFF,once,NA,TRBJ2-1,TRBV29-1
TGTGCCAGCGCTGCCCTCCTAAGCTCCTACGAGCAGTACTTC,CASAALLSSYEQYF,few,NA,TRBJ2-7,TRBV6-6
TGCGCCAGCAGCCCGGGGGGGCATAACACTGAAGCTTTCTTT,CASSPGGHNTEAFF,NA,NA,TRBJ1-1,TRBV5-1
TGTGCCTGGGACAGGGCGAACACTGAAGCTTTCTTT,CAWDRANTEAFF,NA,TRBD1,TRBJ1-1,TRBV30
TGCAGCGTTGAAGATCGGGCAGCCGACTATGGCTACACCTTC,CSVEDRAADYGYTF,NA,NA,TRBJ1-2,TRBV29-1
TGTGCCAGCTCACGGGGCGGCGCGGAAGAGACCCAGTACTTC,CASSRGGAEETQYF,NA,NA,TRBJ2-5,TRBV18
TGTGCCTGGAGTGGAAAGGGGAGCTCTGGGGCCAACGTCCTGACTTTC,CAWSGKGSSGANVLTF,NA,NA,TRBJ2-6,TRBV30
TGTGCCAGCAGGAGGGTGGCCGGGGAGCTGTTTTTT,CASRRVAGELFF,NA,NA,TRBJ2-2,TRBV6-5
TGTGCCAGCAGTCCCTTCAAGCCGGGGGAGCAGTTCTTC,CASSPFKPGEQFF,NA,NA,TRBJ2-1,TRBV2
TGCAGCGTTAGCGGGACAGGGGCTGGAAACACCATATATTTT,CSVSGTGAGNTIYF,NA,TRBD1,TRBJ1-3,TRBV29-1
TGTGCCTGCCGACCTAGAGCACTTAATTCACCCCTCCACTTT,CACRPRALNSPLHF,NA,NA,TRBJ1-6,TRBV30